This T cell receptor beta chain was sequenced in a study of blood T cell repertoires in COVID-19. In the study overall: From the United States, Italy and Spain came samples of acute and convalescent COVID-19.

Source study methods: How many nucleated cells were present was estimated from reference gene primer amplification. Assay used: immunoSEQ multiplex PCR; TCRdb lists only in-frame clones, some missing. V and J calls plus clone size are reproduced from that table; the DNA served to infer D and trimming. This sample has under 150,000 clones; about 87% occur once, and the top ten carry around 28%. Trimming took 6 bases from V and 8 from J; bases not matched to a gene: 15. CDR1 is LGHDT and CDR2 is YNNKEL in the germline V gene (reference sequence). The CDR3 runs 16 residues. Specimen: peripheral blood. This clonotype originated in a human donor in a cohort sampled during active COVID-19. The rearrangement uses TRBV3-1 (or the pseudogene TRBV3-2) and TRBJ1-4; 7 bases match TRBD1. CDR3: CASRLGVGRGEEKLFF. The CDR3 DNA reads TGTGCCAGCAGACTAGGGGTTGGCAGGGGGGAAGAAAAACTGTTTTTT.